Here is one T cell receptor (beta chain) with its context. The data belong to a study of neoadjuvant anti-PD-1 for oral cavity cancer. Study at large: Patients mostly received three to four biweekly nivolumab doses at 3 mg/kg before surgery.

Trimming removed 0 bases from V and 0 bases from J, with 15 bases in between. The germline gives CDR1 SGHNT, CDR2 YENEEA. The CDR3 is 18 residues long. Measured with immunoSEQ multiplex PCR; TCRdb has only the in-frame clones, and not every one. Here the sample spans some 15,000 clones, 55% to 85% being singletons. Sequencing was performed on PBMCs, taken before nivolumab (anti-PD-1) treatment. This TCR derives from a person between 40 and 85 years old with oral cavity squamous cell carcinoma. The rearrangement joins TRBV11-3 to TRBJ2-1; D possibly corresponds to TRBD1 (7 bases). CDR3 coding DNA: TGTGCCAGCAGCTTAGATCAGGGGGGAAGCGGCTCCTACAATGAGCAGTTCTTC. Amino acids: CASSLDQGGSGSYNEQFF. The full variable domain, its missing parts supplied by reference TRBV11-3 and TRBJ2-1, is EAGVVQSPRYKIIEKKQPVAFWCNPISGHNTLYWYLQNLGQGPELLIRYENEEAVDDSQLPKDRFSAERLKGVDSTLKIQPAELGDSAVYLCASSLDQGGSGSYNEQFFGPGTRLTVL.